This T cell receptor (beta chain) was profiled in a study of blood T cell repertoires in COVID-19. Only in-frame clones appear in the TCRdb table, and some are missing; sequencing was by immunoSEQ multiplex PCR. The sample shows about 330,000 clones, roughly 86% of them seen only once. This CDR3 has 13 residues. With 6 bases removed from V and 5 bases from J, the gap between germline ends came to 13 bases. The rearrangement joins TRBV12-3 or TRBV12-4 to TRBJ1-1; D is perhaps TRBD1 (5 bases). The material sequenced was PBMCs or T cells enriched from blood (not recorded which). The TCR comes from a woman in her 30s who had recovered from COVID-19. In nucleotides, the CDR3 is TGTGCCAGCAGGCCCGGTGGGGGGACTGAAGCTTTCTTT. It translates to CASRPGGGTEAFF.